The clone carrying this TCR beta chain was seen more than once but under ten times. Its antigen is not known. There are 16 residues in the CDR3. V gave up 1 base and J gave up 6 bases; unmatched junction bases: 9. Germline V lookup: CDR1 MNHNS, CDR2 SASEGT. As for the donors, each was a healthy bone marrow donor. This sample is part of a study of cytomegalovirus exposure and HLA in healthy donors. Points from the study as a whole: A highly shared variant cluster was judged a likely technical artifact. TCR beta chain V- and J-gene trimming was linked, in a later analysis, to a missense variant in DCLRE1C.

In the PCR, 60 Vbeta and 13 Jbeta primers were used. Data came from immunoSEQ multiplex PCR; TCRdb stores just in-frame clones and leaves some out. Here the sample spans 150,000 to 170,000 clones, about four fifths being singletons. The chain has TRBV6-1 and TRBJ2-4, with 7 bases matching TRBD2. The sequencing input was PBMCs. The clonotype was recovered from a man aged 18 to 30 in good health and CMV-seronegative. The chain's CDR3 is CASSEEEGGGGNIQYF. The CDR3 coding sequence is TGTGCCAGCAGTGAAGAGGAGGGCGGGGGTGGAAACATTCAGTACTTC.